The rows below give T cell receptor beta chains drawn from one sample of a study of T cells after posttransplantation cyclophosphamide. Only in-frame clones appear in the TCRdb table, and some are missing; sequencing was by immunoSEQ multiplex PCR. Observed in the sample are 1,500 to 2,000 clones, none of them singletons. The sequenced sample was PBMCs, obtained 32 days after allogeneic stem cell transplant with posttransplant cyclophosphamide. These receptors were obtained from a female patient aged 40 to 50 who received an allogeneic stem cell transplant from a related donor, was CMV-positive, and had no GVHD. The T cells may come from the graft donor. The CDR3 runs from the conserved cysteine through the conserved F or W. A D gene is named only where the DNA matches it firmly. The size entry gives once, few, many, or a class for an expanded clone.

abundance	d_gene	v_gene	j_gene	CDR3aa	CDR3nt
many	NA	TRBV27	TRBJ1-5	CASSLYSTTSQPQHF	TGTGCCAGCAGTTTATACTCAACTACAAGTCAGCCCCAGCATTTT
medium-sized	TRBD1	TRBV19	TRBJ1-1	CASRRGRMNTEAFF	TGTGCCAGTAGGAGGGGGCGAATGAACACTGAAGCTTTCTTT
medium-sized	TRBD1	TRBV6-2/TRBV6-3	TRBJ1-5	CASSSPGTGVVQPQHF	TGTGCCAGCAGTTCCCCCGGGACAGGGGTTGTCCAGCCCCAGCATTTT
many	TRBD1	TRBV5-1	TRBJ1-2	CASSSQGVDYGYTF	TGCGCCAGCAGTTCACAGGGGGTCGACTATGGCTACACCTTC
many	TRBD1	TRBV25-1	TRBJ1-4	CASSVDRGFEKLFF	TGTGCCAGCAGTGTGGACAGGGGGTTTGAAAAACTGTTTTTT
many	TRBD1	TRBV28	TRBJ2-2	CASRPPGQGSPGELFF	TGTGCCAGCAGGCCACCGGGACAGGGGAGTCCCGGGGAGCTGTTTTTT
medium-sized	TRBD1	TRBV4-1	TRBJ2-1	CASSPGRGQGKDEQFF	TGCGCCAGCAGCCCCGGACGGGGACAGGGCAAAGATGAGCAGTTCTTC
many	NA	TRBV5-1	TRBJ2-6	CASSFSGGAQGGSGANVLTF	TGCGCCAGCAGCTTCTCCGGGGGAGCCCAGGGAGGTTCTGGGGCCAACGTCCTGACTTTC
many	NA	TRBV19	TRBJ1-5	CASSPHRGPQPQHF	TGTGCCAGTAGTCCACACAGAGGCCCTCAGCCCCAGCATTTT
medium-sized	NA	TRBV27	TRBJ2-7	CASSLSAGSYEQYF	TGTGCCAGCAGTTTATCAGCAGGCTCCTACGAGCAGTACTTC
medium-sized	TRBD1	TRBV6-5	TRBJ1-6	CATTDRVNSPLHF	TGTGCCACCACGGACAGGGTCAATTCACCCCTCCACTTT
many	NA	TRBV6-5	TRBJ2-4	CASREGGVAKNIQYF	TGTGCCAGCAGGGAGGGGGGGGTAGCCAAAAACATTCAGTACTTC
few	TRBD1	TRBV5-4	TRBJ2-7	CATSFSGTGAYEQYF	TGTGCCACCAGTTTCTCCGGGACAGGGGCCTACGAGCAGTACTTC
many	NA	TRBV20-1	TRBJ2-5	CSARDWETQYF	TGCAGTGCGCGGGACTGGGAGACCCAGTACTTC
medium-sized	NA	TRBV2	TRBJ2-1	CASRRQGGEQFF	TGTGCCAGCAGGAGACAGGGAGGCGAGCAGTTCTTC
medium-sized	NA	TRBV5-8	TRBJ2-5	CASSFRGAETQYF	TGTGCCAGCAGCTTTCGGGGGGCGGAGACCCAGTACTTC
many	TRBD1	TRBV12-3/TRBV12-4	TRBJ1-2	CASRTGAYGYTF	TGTGCCAGCAGGACAGGGGCATATGGCTACACCTTC
medium-sized	NA	TRBV7-6	TRBJ1-3	CASSLAVRGSGNTIYF	TGTGCCAGCAGCTTAGCGGTCCGGGGATCGGGAAACACCATATATTTT
medium-sized	NA	TRBV5-4	TRBJ1-1	CASSLAPQGEAFF	TGTGCCAGCAGCTTGGCACCCCAGGGTGAAGCTTTCTTT
many	TRBD2	TRBV5-6	TRBJ2-3	CASSSGTRAFYTDTQYF	TGTGCCAGCAGCTCAGGGACTAGAGCCTTCTACACAGATACGCAGTATTTT
medium-sized	TRBD1	TRBV28	TRBJ1-5	CASSFGQGSQPQHF	TGTGCCAGCAGTTTTGGACAGGGAAGTCAGCCCCAGCATTTT
medium-sized	TRBD1	TRBV5-1	TRBJ1-1	CASSLGQGRTEAFF	TGCGCCAGCAGCTTGGGACAGGGGCGCACTGAAGCTTTCTTT
large	TRBD1	TRBV7-9	TRBJ1-5	CASSSGQGGQPQHF	TGTGCCAGCAGCTCGGGACAGGGAGGCCAGCCCCAGCATTTT
many	NA	TRBV6-5	TRBJ1-5	CASSPTGLVSQPQHF	TGTGCCAGCAGCCCTACAGGTTTGGTCAGTCAGCCCCAGCATTTT
many	NA	TRBV5-6	TRBJ2-7	CASSLGGQGIYEQYF	TGTGCCAGCAGCTTGGGAGGGCAGGGCATCTACGAGCAGTACTTC
medium-sized	NA	TRBV19	TRBJ2-3	CASSIFGDLSTDTQYF	TGTGCCAGTAGTATATTCGGGGATTTGAGCACAGATACGCAGTATTTT